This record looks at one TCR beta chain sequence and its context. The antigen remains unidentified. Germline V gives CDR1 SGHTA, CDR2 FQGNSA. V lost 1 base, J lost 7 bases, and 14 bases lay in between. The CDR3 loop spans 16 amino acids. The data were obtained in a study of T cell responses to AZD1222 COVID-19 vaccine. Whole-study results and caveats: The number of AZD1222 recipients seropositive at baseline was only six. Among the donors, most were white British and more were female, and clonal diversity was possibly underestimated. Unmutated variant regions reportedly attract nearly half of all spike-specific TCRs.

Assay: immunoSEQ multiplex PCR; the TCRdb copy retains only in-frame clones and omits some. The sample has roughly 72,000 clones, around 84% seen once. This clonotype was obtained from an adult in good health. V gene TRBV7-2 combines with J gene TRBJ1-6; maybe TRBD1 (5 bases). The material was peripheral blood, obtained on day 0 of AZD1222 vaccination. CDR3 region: CASSLGNTGPNSPLHF. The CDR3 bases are TGTGCCAGCAGCTTAGGCAATACGGGGCCAAATTCACCCCTCCACTTT.